Listed here are 8 T cell receptor beta chains from one sample, sequenced in a study of blood T cell repertoires in COVID-19. Assay: immunoSEQ multiplex PCR; the TCRdb copy retains only in-frame clones and omits some. The table has fewer than 250,000 clones, about nine tenths seen once; the top ten hold 7% to 9%. Specimen: PBMCs or T cells enriched from blood (not recorded which). These receptors were taken from a man younger than 45 in a cohort exposed to, infected with or recovered from COVID-19 (not recorded which).

This rearrangement joins TRBV28 to TRBJ1-5, with unresolved D. Germline-derived CDR1 and CDR2 are MDHEN and SYDVKM. The CDR3 runs to 13 residues. V shed 5 bases and J shed 2 bases, with 7 bases lying between them. DNA for the CDR3: TGTGCCAGCAGTAATCTTGGCAATCAGCCCCAGCATTTT. It is translated as CASSNLGNQPQHF.

This chain connects TRBV11-3 to TRBJ2-3; TRBD2 might be the D (6 bases). CDR3 length: 14 amino acids. The germline CDR1 and CDR2 sequences are SGHNT and YENEEA. V lost 1 base to trimming and J lost 2 bases, with 7 bases between them. The CDR3 reads CASSLAGVTDTQYF. Here the CDR3 DNA reads TGTGCCAGCAGCTTAGCGGGGGTCACAGATACGCAGTATTTT.

Here the CDR3 reads CASSLGTGGWTEAFF. CDR3 DNA: TGTGCCAGCAGTTTAGGGACAGGGGGCTGGACTGAAGCTTTCTTT. The J gene is TRBJ1-1, the V gene TRBV27; TRBD1 aligns across 12 bases. The germline CDR1 and CDR2 sequences are MNHEY and SMNVEV (reference sequence). V lost 2 bases, J lost 5 bases, and 3 bases stayed unmatched. This CDR3 contains 15 residues.

This clone appeared once. The rearrangement links TRBV19 to TRBJ2-1; TRBD2 matches at 13 bases. This CDR3 has 15 amino acids. The germline gives CDR1 LNHDA, CDR2 SQIVND (reference sequence). J was trimmed by 14 bases and V by 4 bases; bases with no gene match: 11. The CDR3 DNA reads TGTGCCAGTAGTAGGTGGGGGACTAGCGGGACCGGGGAGTTCTTC. Translating gives CASSRWGTSGTGEFF.

The chain joins TRBV9 to TRBJ1-1; 7 bases align to TRBD1. The germline CDR1 and CDR2 sequences are SGDLS and YYNGEE. The junction had 6 bases not matched to a gene; V was cut back by 5 bases and J by 8 bases. The CDR3 has 12 residues. CDR3 nucleotides: TGTGCCAGCAGTGATCAGGGGGTGGAAGCTTTCTTT. Protein product: CASSDQGVEAFF.

The genes are TRBV19 and TRBJ2-7; 9 positions match TRBD2. Germline loops: CDR1 LNHDA, CDR2 SQIVND (reference sequence). The CDR3 runs to 16 residues. With V trimmed by 0 bases and J by 3 bases, 6 bases remained unmatched. As DNA, the CDR3 is TGTGCCAGTAGTATAGATCGGCCACTAGCGGGCTACGAGCAGTACTTC. It is translated as CASSIDRPLAGYEQYF.

The gene calls are TRBV24-1 and TRBJ1-2; weak D call: TRBD1 (6 bases). The germline CDR1 and CDR2 sequences are KGHDR and SFDVKD. The V end was cut by 4 bases, the J end by 4 bases, with 9 bases between. The CDR3 is 13 residues long. CDR3 in amino acids: CATSESRGYGYTF. The DNA of the CDR3 is TGTGCCACCAGTGAATCCAGGGGCTATGGCTACACCTTC.

This sequence joins TRBV3-1 (or the pseudogene TRBV3-2) and TRBJ1-6, with D possibly matching TRBD1 (5 bases). V was pared by 0 bases and J by 0 bases, with 15 bases between. Germline V gene data show CDR1 as LGHDT and CDR2 as YNNKEL (reference sequence). CDR3 size: 19 residues. CDR3 protein: CASSQDWGGVSSYNSPLHF. The CDR3 bases are TGTGCCAGCAGCCAAGACTGGGGGGGGGTTAGCTCCTATAATTCACCCCTCCACTTT.